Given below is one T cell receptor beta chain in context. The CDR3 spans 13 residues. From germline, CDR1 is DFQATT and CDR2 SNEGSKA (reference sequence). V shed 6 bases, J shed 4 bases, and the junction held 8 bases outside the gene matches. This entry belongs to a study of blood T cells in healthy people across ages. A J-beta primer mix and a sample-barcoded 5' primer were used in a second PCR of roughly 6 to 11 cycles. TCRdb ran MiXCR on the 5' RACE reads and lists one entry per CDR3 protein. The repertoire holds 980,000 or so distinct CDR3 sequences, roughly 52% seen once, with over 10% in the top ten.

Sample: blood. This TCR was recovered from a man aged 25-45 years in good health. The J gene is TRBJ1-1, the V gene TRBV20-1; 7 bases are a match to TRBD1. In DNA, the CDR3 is TGCAGTGCCCCCAGACAGGGAGCCACTGAAGCTTTCTTT. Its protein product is CSAPRQGATEAFF.